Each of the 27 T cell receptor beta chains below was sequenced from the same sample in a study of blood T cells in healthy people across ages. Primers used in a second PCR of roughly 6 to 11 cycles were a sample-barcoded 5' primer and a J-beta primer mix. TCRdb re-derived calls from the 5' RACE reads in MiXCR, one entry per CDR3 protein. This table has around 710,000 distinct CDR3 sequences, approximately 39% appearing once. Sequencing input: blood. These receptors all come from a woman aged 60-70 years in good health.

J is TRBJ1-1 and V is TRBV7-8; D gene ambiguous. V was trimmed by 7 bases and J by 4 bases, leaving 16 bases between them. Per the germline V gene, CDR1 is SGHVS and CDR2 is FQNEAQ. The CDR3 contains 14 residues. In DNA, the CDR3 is TGTGCCAGCATCAAACTAAGTGTGACCACTGAAGCTTTCTTT. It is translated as CASIKLSVTTEAFF.

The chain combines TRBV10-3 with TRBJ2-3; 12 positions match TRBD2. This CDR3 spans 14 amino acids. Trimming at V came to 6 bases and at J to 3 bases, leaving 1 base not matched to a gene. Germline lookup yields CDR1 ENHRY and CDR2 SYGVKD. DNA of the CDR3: TGTGCCATCAGGACTAGCGGGGGAACAGATACGCAGTATTTT. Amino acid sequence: CAIRTSGGTDTQYF.

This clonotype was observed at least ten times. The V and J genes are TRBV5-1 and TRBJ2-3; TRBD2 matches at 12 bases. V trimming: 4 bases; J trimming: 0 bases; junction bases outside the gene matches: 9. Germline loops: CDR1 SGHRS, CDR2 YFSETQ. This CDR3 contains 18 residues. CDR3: CASSGGGLAGSSTDTQYF. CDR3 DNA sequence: TGCGCCAGCAGCGGGGGTGGACTAGCGGGATCTAGCACAGATACGCAGTATTTT.

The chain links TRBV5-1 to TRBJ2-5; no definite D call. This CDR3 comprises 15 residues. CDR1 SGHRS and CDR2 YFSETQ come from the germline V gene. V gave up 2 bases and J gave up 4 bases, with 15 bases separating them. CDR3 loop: CASSFHSAKGETQYF. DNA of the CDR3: TGCGCCAGCAGCTTCCATTCTGCAAAGGGAGAGACCCAGTACTTC.

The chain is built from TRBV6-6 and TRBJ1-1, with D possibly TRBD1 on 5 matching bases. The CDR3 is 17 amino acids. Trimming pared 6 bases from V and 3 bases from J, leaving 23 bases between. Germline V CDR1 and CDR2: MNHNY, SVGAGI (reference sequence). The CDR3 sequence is CASSLLGVRGGDTEAFF. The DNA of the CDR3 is TGTGCCAGCAGCCTGCTGGGGGTGCGGGGAGGGGACACTGAAGCTTTCTTT.

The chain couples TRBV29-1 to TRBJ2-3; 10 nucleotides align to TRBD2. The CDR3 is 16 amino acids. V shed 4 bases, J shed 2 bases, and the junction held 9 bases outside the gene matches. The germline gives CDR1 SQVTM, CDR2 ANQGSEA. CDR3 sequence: CSVVRLAGGLTDTQYF. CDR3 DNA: TGCAGCGTTGTCCGACTAGCGGGCGGTCTCACAGATACGCAGTATTTT.

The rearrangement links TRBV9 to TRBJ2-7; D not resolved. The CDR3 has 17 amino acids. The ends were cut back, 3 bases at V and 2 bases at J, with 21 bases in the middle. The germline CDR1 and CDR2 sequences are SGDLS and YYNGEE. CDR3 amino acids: CASSEGSGVAGTYEQYF. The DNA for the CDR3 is TGTGCCAGCAGCGAGGGATCAGGAGTTGCAGGAACCTACGAGCAGTACTTC.

CDR3 DNA: TGTGCCATCAGTGAGAGGACAGGGGATTTGAACACTGAAGCTTTCTTT. It yields the protein CAISERTGDLNTEAFF. The V gene is TRBV10-3, the J gene TRBJ1-1; 9 nucleotides agree with TRBD1. Germline V gene data show CDR1 as ENHRY and CDR2 as SYGVKD. After removal of 2 bases from V and 0 bases from J, the junction contained 4 bases not matched to a gene. CDR3 length equals 16 residues.

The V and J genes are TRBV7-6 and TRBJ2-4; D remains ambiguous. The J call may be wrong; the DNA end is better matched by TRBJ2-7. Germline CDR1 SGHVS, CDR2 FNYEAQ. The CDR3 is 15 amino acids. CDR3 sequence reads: CASSYRAVPHYEQYF. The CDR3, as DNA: TGTGCCAGCAGCTATCGGGCGGTTCCCCACTACGAGCAGTACTTC.

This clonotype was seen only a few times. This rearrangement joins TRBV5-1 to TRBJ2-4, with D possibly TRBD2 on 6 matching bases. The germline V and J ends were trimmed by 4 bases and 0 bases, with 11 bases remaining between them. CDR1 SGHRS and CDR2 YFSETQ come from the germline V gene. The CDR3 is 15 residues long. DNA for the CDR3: TGCGCCAGCAGCGGCGGGACTGAAGCCAAAAACATTCAGTACTTC. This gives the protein CASSGGTEAKNIQYF.

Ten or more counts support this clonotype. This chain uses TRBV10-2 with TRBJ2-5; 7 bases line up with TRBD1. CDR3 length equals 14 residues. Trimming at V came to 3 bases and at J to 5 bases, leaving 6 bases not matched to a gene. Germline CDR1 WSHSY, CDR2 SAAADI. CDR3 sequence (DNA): TGCGCCAGCAGTGAACCGGGGACAGTGGAGACCCAGTACTTC. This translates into CASSEPGTVETQYF.

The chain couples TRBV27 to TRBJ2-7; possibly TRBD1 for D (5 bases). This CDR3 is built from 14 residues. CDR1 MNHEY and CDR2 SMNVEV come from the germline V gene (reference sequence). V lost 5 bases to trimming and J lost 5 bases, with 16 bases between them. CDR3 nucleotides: TGTGCCAGCAGTCCCCTTCGTGGGGCCGACGAGCAGTACTTC. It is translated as CASSPLRGADEQYF.

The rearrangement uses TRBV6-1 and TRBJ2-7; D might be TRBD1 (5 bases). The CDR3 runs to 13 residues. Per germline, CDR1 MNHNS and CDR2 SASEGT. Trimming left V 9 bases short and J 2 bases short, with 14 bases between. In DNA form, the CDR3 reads TGTGCCAGTCCCCGACAGATACCCTACGAGCAGTACTTC. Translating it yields CASPRQIPYEQYF.

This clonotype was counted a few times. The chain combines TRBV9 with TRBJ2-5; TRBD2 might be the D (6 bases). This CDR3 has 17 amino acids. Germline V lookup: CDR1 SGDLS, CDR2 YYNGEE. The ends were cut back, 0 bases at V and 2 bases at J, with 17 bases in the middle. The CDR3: CASSVGAGGTTQETQYF. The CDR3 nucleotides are TGTGCCAGCAGCGTAGGCGCTGGGGGGACGACACAAGAGACCCAGTACTTC. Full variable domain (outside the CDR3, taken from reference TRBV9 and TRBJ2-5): DSGVTQTPKHLITATGQRVTLRCSPRSGDLSVYWYQQSLDQGLQFLIQYYNGEERAKGNILERFSAQQFPDLHSELNLSSLELGDSALYFCASSVGAGGTTQETQYFGPGTRLLVL.

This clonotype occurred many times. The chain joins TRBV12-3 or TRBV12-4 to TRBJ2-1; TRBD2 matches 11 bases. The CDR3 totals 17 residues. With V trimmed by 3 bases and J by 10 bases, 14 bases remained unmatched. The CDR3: CASSLAHTSGSPREQFF. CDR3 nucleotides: TGTGCCAGCAGTTTGGCCCATACTAGCGGGAGCCCTAGAGAGCAGTTCTTC.

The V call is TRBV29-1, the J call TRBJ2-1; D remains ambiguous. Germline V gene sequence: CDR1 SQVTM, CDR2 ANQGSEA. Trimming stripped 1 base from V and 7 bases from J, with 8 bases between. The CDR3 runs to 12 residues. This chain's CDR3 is CSVEAAVNEQFF. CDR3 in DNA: TGCAGCGTTGAAGCAGCAGTTAATGAGCAGTTCTTC.

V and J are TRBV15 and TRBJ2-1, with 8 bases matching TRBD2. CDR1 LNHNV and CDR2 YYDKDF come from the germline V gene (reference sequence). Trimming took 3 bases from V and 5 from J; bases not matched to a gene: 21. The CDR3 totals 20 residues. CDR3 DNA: TGTGCCACCAGCAGGGGGAGTATCGGACTAGCTATTATATCCCACAATGAGCAGTTCTTC. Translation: CATSRGSIGLAIISHNEQFF.

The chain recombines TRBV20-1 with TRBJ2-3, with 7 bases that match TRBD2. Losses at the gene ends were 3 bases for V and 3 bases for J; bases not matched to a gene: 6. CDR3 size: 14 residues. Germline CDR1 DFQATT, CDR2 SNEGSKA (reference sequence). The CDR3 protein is CSASGGYMTDTQYF. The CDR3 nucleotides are TGCAGTGCTAGCGGGGGGTACATGACAGATACGCAGTATTTT.

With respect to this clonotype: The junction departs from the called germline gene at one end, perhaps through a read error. CDR3 loop: CSAMRASGETQSF. Written as DNA, the CDR3 is TGCAGTGCCATGCGGGCCAGTGGAGAGACCCAGTCCTTC. The chain couples TRBV20-1 to TRBJ2-7; D is perhaps TRBD2 (5 bases). The germline V gene encodes CDR1 DFQATT and CDR2 SNEGSKA (reference sequence). The CDR3 totals 13 residues.

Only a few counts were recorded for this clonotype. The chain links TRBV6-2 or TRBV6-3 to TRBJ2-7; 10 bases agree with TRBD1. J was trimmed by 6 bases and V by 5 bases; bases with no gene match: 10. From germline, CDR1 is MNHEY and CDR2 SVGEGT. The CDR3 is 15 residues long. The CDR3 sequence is CASSTMTGGGGEQYF. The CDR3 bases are TGTGCCAGCAGTACCATGACAGGGGGCGGAGGCGAGCAGTACTTC.

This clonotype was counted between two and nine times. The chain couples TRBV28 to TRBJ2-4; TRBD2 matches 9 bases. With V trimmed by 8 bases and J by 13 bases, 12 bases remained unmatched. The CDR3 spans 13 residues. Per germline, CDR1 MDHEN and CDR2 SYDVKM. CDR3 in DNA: TGTGCCAGCTCTAGCGGGAAACGAGGTGAGCAGTACTTC. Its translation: CASSSGKRGEQYF.

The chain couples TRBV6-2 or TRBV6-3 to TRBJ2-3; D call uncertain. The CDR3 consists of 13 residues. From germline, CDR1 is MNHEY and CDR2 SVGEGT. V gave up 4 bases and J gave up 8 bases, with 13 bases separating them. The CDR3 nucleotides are TGTGCCAGCAGTTTAAAATTGCTAGGTACGCAGTATTTT. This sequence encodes CASSLKLLGTQYF.

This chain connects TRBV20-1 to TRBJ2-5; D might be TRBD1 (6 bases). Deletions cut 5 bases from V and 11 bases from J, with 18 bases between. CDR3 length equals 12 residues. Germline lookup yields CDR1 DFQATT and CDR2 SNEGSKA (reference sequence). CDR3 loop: CSAGDTEREQYF. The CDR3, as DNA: TGCAGTGCTGGGGACACTGAGCGTGAGCAGTACTTC.

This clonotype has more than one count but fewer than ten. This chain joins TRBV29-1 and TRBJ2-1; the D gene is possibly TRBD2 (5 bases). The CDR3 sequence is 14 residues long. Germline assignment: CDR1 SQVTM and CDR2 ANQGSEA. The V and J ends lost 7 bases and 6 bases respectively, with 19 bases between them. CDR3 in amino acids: CSGFSGIQGNEQFF. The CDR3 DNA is TGCAGCGGTTTTTCCGGGATTCAAGGCAATGAGCAGTTCTTC.

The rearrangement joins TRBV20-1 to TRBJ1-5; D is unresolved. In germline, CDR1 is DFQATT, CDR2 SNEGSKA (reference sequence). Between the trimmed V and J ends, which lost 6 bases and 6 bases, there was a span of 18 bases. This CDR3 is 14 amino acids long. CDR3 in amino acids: CSAKDGSPSQPQHF. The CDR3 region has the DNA TGCAGTGCAAAGGACGGGTCTCCCTCTCAGCCCCAGCATTTT.

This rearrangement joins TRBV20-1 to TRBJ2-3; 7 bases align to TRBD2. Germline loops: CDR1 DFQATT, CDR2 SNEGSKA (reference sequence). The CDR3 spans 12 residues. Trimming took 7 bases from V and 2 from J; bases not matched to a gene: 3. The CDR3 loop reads CSGGGDTDTQYF. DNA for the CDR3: TGCAGTGGGGGGGGGGACACAGATACGCAGTATTTT.

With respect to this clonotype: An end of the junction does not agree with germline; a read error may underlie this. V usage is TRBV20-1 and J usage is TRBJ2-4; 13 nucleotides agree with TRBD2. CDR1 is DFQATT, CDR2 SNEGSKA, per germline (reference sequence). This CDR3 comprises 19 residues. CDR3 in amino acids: CSATALGTSGTEKKNVQYF. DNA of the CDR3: TGCAGTGCTACCGCCCTCGGGACTAGCGGGACCGAGAAGAAAAACGTTCAGTACTTC.